The rows below give T cell receptor beta chains drawn from one sample of a study of preoperative IRX-2 immunotherapy in early breast cancer. Produced via immunoSEQ multiplex PCR; TCRdb's table is partial and in-frame only. Of about 67,000 clones listed, approximately 94% are singletons. The specimen was obtained from a patient treated with IRX-2 immunotherapy. The receptor set was obtained from a human donor with breast cancer. Each CDR3 is given with its conserved first and last residue. The order of the fields is J gene, D gene, clone size, V gene, CDR3 DNA, CDR3 protein. The D gene is left open where the match is weak. Not every row has a clone size; where given, it reads once, few, many or a size class.

J gene: TRBJ1-5; D gene: -; clone size: -; V gene: TRBV4-1; CDR3 DNA: TGCGCCAGCAGCCTCGGGACCGGCCAGCCCCAGCATTTT; CDR3 protein: CASSLGTGQPQHF
J gene: TRBJ1-2; D gene: TRBD1; clone size: -; V gene: TRBV27; CDR3 DNA: TGTGCCAGCAGAAAGACAGGGGGTAAAGATGGCTACACCTTC; CDR3 protein: CASRKTGGKDGYTF
J gene: TRBJ1-4; D gene: TRBD1; clone size: -; V gene: TRBV5-1; CDR3 DNA: TGCGCCAGCAGCTTAACAGGGGATGAAAAACTGTTTTTT; CDR3 protein: CASSLTGDEKLFF
J gene: TRBJ2-3; D gene: TRBD2; clone size: -; V gene: TRBV7-2; CDR3 DNA: TGTGCCAGCAGACTAGCGGGGGGTGGGGATACGCAGTATTTT; CDR3 protein: CASRLAGGGDTQYF
J gene: TRBJ2-1; D gene: TRBD2; clone size: -; V gene: TRBV9; CDR3 DNA: TGTGCCAGCAGCCCCCCGGCTAGCGGGGTCGGCCCCGACAATGAGCAGTTCTTC; CDR3 protein: CASSPPASGVGPDNEQFF
J gene: TRBJ1-2; D gene: TRBD1; clone size: -; V gene: TRBV4-2; CDR3 DNA: TGTGCCAGCAGCCAAGATGCAGGGGGCGACTATGGCTACACCTTC; CDR3 protein: CASSQDAGGDYGYTF
J gene: TRBJ2-1; D gene: TRBD2; clone size: -; V gene: TRBV25-1; CDR3 DNA: TGTGCCAGCAGAAAGTTAGCGGGGGGAAACAATGAGCAGTTCTTC; CDR3 protein: CASRKLAGGNNEQFF
J gene: TRBJ2-1; D gene: -; clone size: -; V gene: TRBV2; CDR3 DNA: TGTGCCACCGGCTGGGGGCCCGCCGCCAATGAGCAGTTCTTC; CDR3 protein: CATGWGPAANEQFF
J gene: TRBJ2-2; D gene: -; clone size: -; V gene: TRBV7-3; CDR3 DNA: TGTGCCAGCAGCGGGGGCACAGCGTCCGGGGAGCTGTTTTTT; CDR3 protein: CASSGGTASGELFF
J gene: TRBJ1-1; D gene: -; clone size: -; V gene: TRBV5-4; CDR3 DNA: TGTGCCAGCAGCCGGGGCGCGCACACTGAAGCTTTCTTT; CDR3 protein: CASSRGAHTEAFF
J gene: TRBJ2-7; D gene: -; clone size: -; V gene: TRBV18; CDR3 DNA: TGTGCCAGCTCACACCTTGGCAGGAGGGGCCTCGAGCAGTACTTC; CDR3 protein: CASSHLGRRGLEQYF
J gene: TRBJ2-5; D gene: -; clone size: -; V gene: TRBV7-3; CDR3 DNA: TGTGCCAGCAGTTTGTCCGGGGGGCGAGAGACCCAGTACTTC; CDR3 protein: CASSLSGGRETQYF
J gene: TRBJ1-2; D gene: -; clone size: -; V gene: TRBV7-2; CDR3 DNA: TGTGCCAGCAGCAAAGCCTCATCACTCGGGTATGGCTACACCTTC; CDR3 protein: CASSKASSLGYGYTF
J gene: TRBJ2-7; D gene: -; clone size: -; V gene: TRBV10-3; CDR3 DNA: TGTGCCATCAGGAAGACCGGGCCGTTCCCCTACGAGCAGTACTTC; CDR3 protein: CAIRKTGPFPYEQYF
J gene: TRBJ1-5; D gene: -; clone size: once; V gene: TRBV28; CDR3 DNA: TGTGCCAGCAGTACCCCATGGAAAGATTATAGCAATCAGCCCCAGCATTTT; CDR3 protein: CASSTPWKDYSNQPQHF
J gene: TRBJ1-4; D gene: -; clone size: once; V gene: TRBV15; CDR3 DNA: TGTGCCACCAGCGTATCGGGGATCTCCAATGAAAAACTGTTTTTT; CDR3 protein: CATSVSGISNEKLFF
J gene: TRBJ2-7; D gene: -; clone size: -; V gene: TRBV23-1; CDR3 DNA: TGCGCCAGCAGTCGAAGGGACCCCTACGAGCAGTACTTC; CDR3 protein: CASSRRDPYEQYF
J gene: TRBJ2-5; D gene: -; clone size: -; V gene: TRBV29-1; CDR3 DNA: TGCAGCGTTGAAAGGAGCGGAGGGCCGTTGGAGACCCAGTACTTC; CDR3 protein: CSVERSGGPLETQYF
J gene: TRBJ2-2; D gene: -; clone size: -; V gene: TRBV30; CDR3 DNA: TGTGCCTGGAGCGCCTCCTTCCTATGGACTGGCGGGGAGCTGTTTTTT; CDR3 protein: CAWSASFLWTGGELFF
J gene: TRBJ1-1; D gene: TRBD1; clone size: -; V gene: TRBV10-1; CDR3 DNA: TGCGCCAGCACCCAGGACAGGGGGCTTGCTGAAGCTTTCTTT; CDR3 protein: CASTQDRGLAEAFF